The clone carrying this T cell receptor (beta chain) was detected ten times or more. Its antigen is as yet unknown. Each patient came to thyroid surgery without any prior treatment (of any kind). These data are taken from a study of metastatic and nonmetastatic thyroid tumors. Across the study: Comparison of repertoires was carried out across blood and tumor or nodule tissue from malignant and benign thyroid patients.

Germline CDR1 DFQATT, CDR2 SNEGSKA (reference sequence). This CDR3 has 18 amino acids. The V end lost 0 bases, the J end lost 4 bases, and 21 bases lay between the germline ends. Overall study findings and caveats: For both blood and tumor, malignant thyroid tumors reportedly showed significantly higher TCR beta diversity than benign nodules did.

In the authors' workflow: Between-group CDR3 differences, defined by clinicopathological status, yielded a distant-metastasis classifier for papillary thyroid cancer. TCRdb re-analyzed the PCR reads using MiXCR. TCRdb, rather than the study authors, made the V and J calls. The sample lists roughly 34,000 clones, about 15% occurring once. Sequenced sample: blood. This sequence joins TRBV20-1 and TRBJ2-2; D is tentatively TRBD1 or TRBD2 (5 bases each). The source is a male donor with papillary thyroid cancer or a benign thyroid nodule (not recorded which). Some clones in this sample may be carry-over from other donors' samples. CDR3 nucleotides: TGCAGTGCTAGAGATCGGATGAGGGGCGGATCTTTCACCGGGGAGCTGTTTTTT. This sequence encodes CSARDRMRGGSFTGELFF.